Listed below are T cell receptor beta chains from one sample, sequenced in a study of blood T cells in healthy people across ages. MiXCR was run by TCRdb on the 5' RACE reads, yielding one entry per CDR3 protein. The sample comprises under 2 million distinct CDR3 sequences, roughly 30% of which are singletons, and approximately 11% rests with the top ten. The sequencing sample was made of blood. These receptors all come from a woman under 40 in good health. CDR3s include the opening cysteine and the closing phenylalanine or tryptophan. D genes are given only for firm matches. A clone size is listed for some rows: how often the clone was seen (once, few, many), or a class if it is expanded.

J gene: TRBJ2-1; clone size: many; D gene: TRBD2; V gene: TRBV9; CDR3 protein: CASSGLIGEGDEQFF; CDR3 DNA: TGTGCCAGCAGTGGTCTGATCGGGGAGGGAGATGAGCAGTTCTTC
J gene: TRBJ2-5; clone size: NA; D gene: NA; V gene: TRBV5-1; CDR3 protein: CASNGPGSGGTQYF; CDR3 DNA: TGCGCCAGCAATGGACCGGGTAGTGGAGGGACCCAGTACTTC
J gene: TRBJ2-3; clone size: many; D gene: NA; V gene: TRBV12-3/TRBV12-4; CDR3 protein: CASSLYFTDTQYF; CDR3 DNA: TGTGCCAGCAGTTTATACTTCACAGATACGCAGTATTTT
J gene: TRBJ2-7; clone size: many; D gene: TRBD1; V gene: TRBV29-1; CDR3 protein: CSGGGLSSYEQYF; CDR3 DNA: TGCAGCGGAGGGGGCCTTAGCTCCTACGAGCAGTACTTC
J gene: TRBJ2-5; clone size: NA; D gene: NA; V gene: TRBV20-1; CDR3 protein: CSARVLEETQYF; CDR3 DNA: TGCAGTGCTAGAGTTTTAGAAGAGACCCAGTACTTC
J gene: TRBJ1-1; clone size: NA; D gene: NA; V gene: TRBV6-2/TRBV6-3; CDR3 protein: CASRPSWGTNTEAFF; CDR3 DNA: TGTGCCAGCAGGCCCAGTTGGGGAACGAACACTGAAGCTTTCTTT
J gene: TRBJ2-5; clone size: NA; D gene: TRBD2; V gene: TRBV12-3/TRBV12-4; CDR3 protein: CTSNLRTSGDETQYF; CDR3 DNA: TGTACCAGCAACCTCCGGACTAGCGGGGATGAGACCCAGTACTTC
J gene: TRBJ2-2; clone size: NA; D gene: TRBD2; V gene: TRBV2; CDR3 protein: CASSRLAGVNAGELFF; CDR3 DNA: TGTGCCAGCAGTCGACTAGCGGGAGTTAACGCCGGGGAGCTGTTTTTT
J gene: TRBJ1-1; clone size: NA; D gene: TRBD1; V gene: TRBV10-3; CDR3 protein: CAISEGDRGPNTEAFF; CDR3 DNA: TGTGCCATCAGTGAGGGGGACAGGGGGCCGAACACTGAAGCTTTCTTT
J gene: TRBJ2-7; clone size: NA; D gene: TRBD2; V gene: TRBV10-3; CDR3 protein: CAISEGLADEQYF; CDR3 DNA: TGTGCCATCAGTGAGGGACTAGCGGACGAGCAGTACTTC
J gene: TRBJ1-5; clone size: NA; D gene: NA; V gene: TRBV7-2; CDR3 protein: CASSSGQMNQPQHF; CDR3 DNA: TGTGCCAGCAGCTCAGGACAGATGAATCAGCCCCAGCATTTT
J gene: TRBJ2-1; clone size: NA; D gene: TRBD1; V gene: TRBV5-1; CDR3 protein: CASRPGTGSNEQFF; CDR3 DNA: TGCGCCAGCAGGCCCGGGACAGGGAGCAATGAGCAGTTCTTC
J gene: TRBJ2-3; clone size: NA; D gene: NA; V gene: TRBV15; CDR3 protein: CATSRAVADTQYF; CDR3 DNA: TGTGCCACCAGCAGAGCGGTTGCAGATACGCAGTATTTT
J gene: TRBJ2-1; clone size: NA; D gene: NA; V gene: TRBV15; CDR3 protein: CATSRDRYEQFF; CDR3 DNA: TGTGCCACCAGCAGAGATAGGTATGAGCAGTTCTTC
J gene: TRBJ2-3; clone size: few; D gene: TRBD1; V gene: TRBV5-1; CDR3 protein: CASSLGYTGQDRTDTQYF; CDR3 DNA: TGCGCCAGCAGCTTGGGGTACACGGGACAGGATCGCACAGATACGCAGTATTTT
J gene: TRBJ1-2; clone size: NA; D gene: NA; V gene: TRBV5-5; CDR3 protein: CASSVGLGGGYTF; CDR3 DNA: TGTGCCAGCAGCGTGGGCCTGGGAGGGGGCTACACCTTC
J gene: TRBJ2-7; clone size: few; D gene: NA; V gene: TRBV20-1; CDR3 protein: CSANQAGPYYEQYF; CDR3 DNA: TGCAGTGCTAACCAAGCCGGGCCCTACTACGAGCAGTACTTC
J gene: TRBJ1-1; clone size: NA; D gene: NA; V gene: TRBV12-3/TRBV12-4; CDR3 protein: CASIGTRSSEAFF; CDR3 DNA: TGTGCCAGCATAGGGACGAGGAGTTCTGAAGCTTTCTTT
J gene: TRBJ2-3; clone size: many; D gene: NA; V gene: TRBV7-2; CDR3 protein: CASSSTWDIRTDTQYF; CDR3 DNA: TGTGCCAGCAGCTCCACTTGGGACATCCGCACAGATACGCAGTATTTT
J gene: TRBJ2-5; clone size: few; D gene: TRBD1; V gene: TRBV7-9; CDR3 protein: CASSLAGTGETQYF; CDR3 DNA: TGTGCCAGCAGCTTAGCGGGGACAGGGGAGACCCAGTACTTC
J gene: TRBJ2-1; clone size: NA; D gene: TRBD2; V gene: TRBV7-2; CDR3 protein: CASSLIVVGGEQFF; CDR3 DNA: TGTGCCAGCAGCTTAATCGTCGTGGGAGGGGAGCAGTTCTTC
J gene: TRBJ2-7; clone size: NA; D gene: NA; V gene: TRBV28; CDR3 protein: CASSGRFSSPYEQYF; CDR3 DNA: TGTGCCAGCAGCGGGCGGTTCAGTTCCCCCTACGAGCAGTACTTC
J gene: TRBJ2-1; clone size: few; D gene: NA; V gene: TRBV12-3/TRBV12-4; CDR3 protein: CAGLSLGVRDWCSYNEQFF; CDR3 DNA: TGTGCCGGCCTCAGTTTAGGGGTTAGGGACTGGTGCTCCTACAATGAGCAGTTCTTC
J gene: TRBJ2-1; clone size: few; D gene: TRBD2; V gene: TRBV12-3/TRBV12-4; CDR3 protein: CASSPTSGRIGEQFF; CDR3 DNA: TGTGCCAGCAGTCCAACTAGCGGGAGAATTGGTGAGCAGTTCTTC
J gene: TRBJ2-2; clone size: once; D gene: TRBD2; V gene: TRBV4-2; CDR3 protein: CASSQEEASGRGEPFF; CDR3 DNA: TGTGCCAGCAGCCAAGAAGAAGCTAGCGGGAGAGGGGAGCCGTTTTTT